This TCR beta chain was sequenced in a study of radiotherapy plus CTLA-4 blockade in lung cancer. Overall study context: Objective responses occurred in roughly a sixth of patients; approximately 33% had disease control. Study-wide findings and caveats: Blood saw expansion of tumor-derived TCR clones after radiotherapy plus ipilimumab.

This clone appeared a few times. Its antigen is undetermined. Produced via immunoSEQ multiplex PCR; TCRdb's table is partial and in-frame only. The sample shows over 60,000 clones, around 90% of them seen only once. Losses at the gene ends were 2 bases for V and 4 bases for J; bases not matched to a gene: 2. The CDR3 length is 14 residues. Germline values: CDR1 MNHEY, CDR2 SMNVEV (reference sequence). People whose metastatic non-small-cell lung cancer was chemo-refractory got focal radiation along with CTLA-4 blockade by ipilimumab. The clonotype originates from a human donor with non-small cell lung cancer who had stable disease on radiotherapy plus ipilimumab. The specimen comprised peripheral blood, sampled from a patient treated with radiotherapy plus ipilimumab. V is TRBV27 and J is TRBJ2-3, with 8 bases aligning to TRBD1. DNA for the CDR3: TGTGCCAGCAGTTTACGGACAGGGTCAGATACGCAGTATTTT. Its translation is CASSLRTGSDTQYF.